This T cell receptor (beta chain) was found in a study of T cell responses to AZD1222 COVID-19 vaccine (dated by TCRdb to the early 2020s). The study in broad terms: AZD1222 recipients whose second dose came at about 4 weeks and those whose second dose came at about 12 weeks were combined into one group, since spike-specific TCR depth and breadth did not differ between the two schedules. Trial participants were enrolled by age into 18-55, 56-69 and 70-plus year subgroups, with roughly 160, 29 and 62 TCR-sequenced participants respectively. A total of over 230 trial participants underwent TCR sequencing, of whom roughly 210 had received two doses of AZD1222 and 26 had received two doses of the MenACWY control vaccine. General conclusions and limits of the study: Participants were mostly white British, with more females than males. The authors suggested clonal diversity may have been underestimated. The 56-69-year group was small, and its depth increase did not reach significance, likely because of low power. Because no samples from the day 14 peak response were available, repertoires could be characterized only after the peak T cell response. Nearly half of unique spike-specific TCRs reportedly recognized epitopes outside regions mutated in the B.1.351 and B.1.1.7 variants. After two AZD1222 doses, both the breadth and the depth of spike-specific TCRs were significantly higher than at day 0 and than in MenACWY recipients. Conclusions about previously exposed vaccinees were limited because only a handful of AZD1222 recipients were SARS-CoV-2 seropositive at baseline. Vaccine-associated CD4 TCRs spanned the whole spike protein, with dominant responses in regions 160-218 and 743-854.

Regarding this clone: Its antigen remains unidentified. Base qualities are not provided; no much larger clone lies one nucleotide away.

The V end loses 3 bases and the J end loses 7 bases, and a stretch of 13 bases separates them. The CDR3 has 13 amino acids, counting the end cysteine and phenylalanine. Only the CDR3 DNA stays, 39 bases, in frame from base 1. Sequences MDHEN (CDR1) and SYDVKM (CDR2) are obtained from the germline V gene. The time point label corresponds to: baseline before first vaccination. Vaccinee samples came from UK trials COV001 and COV002, including a single-blind randomized controlled phase 2/3 trial of AZD1222 (ChAdOx1 nCoV-19) in healthy adults. Trial participant PBMC samples were collected at day 0 and day 28 after the second dose for TCRbeta chain sequencing. The CDR3 regions of human TCRbeta chains were subjected to immunosequencing. The published analysis was carried out like this. Repertoire TCRs were checked for matches against a reference library of SARS-CoV-2-specific TCRs that had been generated using the MIRA antigen-specificity platform. Breadth was defined as the fraction of unique TCRs that were SARS-CoV-2-associated. Depth was defined as the fraction of total T cells that were SARS-CoV-2-associated. Using the MIRA data, each spike-specific TCR was mapped to the spike region that the TCR reacts to and placed in a CD4 or CD8 class. Log10-transformed breadth and depth values were compared by one-way ANOVA with Sidak's multiple comparisons tests. This is the immuneACCESS table as TCRdb keeps it, with only in-frame sequences that have V and J called. A part of the clones is gone; compared with another copy, unresolved V genes explain less than half, and the rest is unexplained. For V, J and clone size, that table is used; D and trimming come from the DNA. This sample is represented by about 160,000 clones; under 95% of them were singletons. About 4.5% of the sample is held by the ten biggest clonotypes.

The sequence derives from an adult in good health. Sequencing used peripheral blood, obtained on day 0 of AZD1222 vaccination. The chain is assembled from TRBV28 and TRBJ2-7; the D gene cannot be named for sure. The DNA sequence is TGTGCCAGCAGTTTCCCCTGGCGTGAAGAGCAGTACTTC. Translated, this is CASSFPWREEQYF. The entire variable domain, with the stretches around the CDR3 drawn from the reference TRBV28 and TRBJ2-7 proteins, is DVKVTQSSRYLVKRTGEKVFLECVQDMDHENMFWYRQDPGLGLRLIYFSYDVKMKEKGDIPEGYSVSREKKERFSLILESASTNQTSMYLCASSFPWREEQYFGPGTRLTVT.